This TCR beta chain was sequenced in a study of cytomegalovirus exposure and HLA in healthy donors. PCR primers comprised 60 Vbeta and 13 Jbeta primers. The method was immunoSEQ multiplex PCR; TCRdb's version includes in-frame clones alone and lacks a portion of them. Counted here are about 200,000 clones, 81% occurring once; the ten biggest clones make up about 1.7%. Germline CDR1 SGHRS, CDR2 YFSETQ. Trimming shortened V by 0 bases and J by 3 bases, and 13 bases separated the two germline ends. The CDR3 has 15 amino acids. This sequence was found in a man aged 18-30 years in good health and CMV-seronegative. The chain carries TRBV5-1 and TRBJ2-7, with D unclear. The sequencing sample was made of PBMCs. CDR3 bases: TGCGCCAGCAGCTTGGCCCAGGTCTCAGGCTACGAGCAGTACTTC. Translating gives CASSLAQVSGYEQYF.